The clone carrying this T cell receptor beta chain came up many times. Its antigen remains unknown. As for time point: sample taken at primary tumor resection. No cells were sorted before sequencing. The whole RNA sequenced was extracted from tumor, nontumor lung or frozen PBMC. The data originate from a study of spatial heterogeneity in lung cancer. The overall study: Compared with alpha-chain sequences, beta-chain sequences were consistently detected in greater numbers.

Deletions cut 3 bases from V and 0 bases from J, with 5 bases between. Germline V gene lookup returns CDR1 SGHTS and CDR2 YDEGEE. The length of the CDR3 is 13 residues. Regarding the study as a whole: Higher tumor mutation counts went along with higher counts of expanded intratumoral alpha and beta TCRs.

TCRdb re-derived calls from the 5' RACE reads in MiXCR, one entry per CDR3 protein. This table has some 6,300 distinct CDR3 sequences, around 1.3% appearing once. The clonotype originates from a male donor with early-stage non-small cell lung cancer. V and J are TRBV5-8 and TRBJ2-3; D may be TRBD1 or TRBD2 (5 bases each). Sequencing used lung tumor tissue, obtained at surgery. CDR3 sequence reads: CASSWDSTDTQYF. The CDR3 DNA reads TGTGCCAGCAGCTGGGACAGCACAGATACGCAGTATTTT.